The present entry profiles one T cell receptor beta chain with its context. Data came from immunoSEQ multiplex PCR; TCRdb stores just in-frame clones and leaves some out. The table lists about 2.3 million clones, around 93% of them singletons. The data belong to a study of shared clonotypes between healthy human individuals. V lost 8 bases and J lost 3, with 7 bases in between. The CDR3 has 12 amino acids. Germline V CDR1 and CDR2: MDHEN, SYDVKM. This chain links TRBV28 with TRBJ1-4; D call uncertain. Sequenced: naive CD4+ T cells from PBMCs. Subset: CD45RA+ positively selected. The TCR was taken from a man younger than 35 in good health. Some clones in this sample may be carry-over from other donors' samples. The CDR3 DNA follows: TGTGCCAGCGGAATTTCTAATGAAAAACTGTTTTTT. Protein: CASGISNEKLFF. Using reference TRBV28 and TRBJ1-4 for the parts outside the CDR3, the full variable domain is DVKVTQSSRYLVKRTGEKVFLECVQDMDHENMFWYRQDPGLGLRLIYFSYDVKMKEKGDIPEGYSVSREKKERFSLILESASTNQTSMYLCASGISNEKLFFGSGTQLSVL.